The clone carrying this T cell receptor (beta chain) was picked up many times. The antigen is not known. The sample comes from a study of metastatic and nonmetastatic thyroid tumors. Overall study results and limits: For both blood and tumor, malignant thyroid tumors reportedly showed significantly higher TCR beta diversity than benign nodules did.

TCRdb used MiXCR to call clones anew from the PCR reads. In the table there are around 89,000 clones, 15% of which are singletons. Every patient underwent thyroid surgery untreated. Germline loops: CDR1 SGHRS, CDR2 YFSETQ. This CDR3 region has 14 residues. Between the trimmed V and J ends, which lost 4 bases and 2 bases, there was a span of 9 bases. The source material was blood. The clonotype originates from a female donor with papillary thyroid cancer or a benign thyroid nodule (not recorded which). Some clones in this sample may be carry-over from other donors' samples. This rearrangement joins TRBV5-1 to TRBJ1-4, with D possibly being TRBD1 (5 bases). As DNA, the CDR3 is TGCGCCAGCAGCGTGACAGATACTAATGAAAAACTGTTTTTT. This encodes CASSVTDTNEKLFF. The whole variable domain, remainder taken from reference TRBV5-1 and TRBJ1-4, is KAGVTQTPRYLIKTRGQQVTLSCSPISGHRSVSWYQQTPGQGLQFLFEYFSETQRNKGNFPGRFSGRQFSNSRSEMNVSTLELGDSALYLCASSVTDTNEKLFFGSGTQLSVL.